Sequencing of this T cell receptor beta chain was carried out in a study of CD8 T cells in ankylosing spondylitis. Study-level results: About 8 highly homologous variants made up a TCR beta motif, and this motif appeared characteristic of ankylosing spondylitis blood. Matched ankylosing spondylitis synovial fluid reportedly contained a significantly enriched population of disease-linked clones. Prior literature has documented some motif variants in synovial fluid and blood from reactive arthritis.

V gave up 3 bases and J gave up 3 bases; unmatched junction bases: 5. The CDR3 has 15 amino acids. CDR1 LGHNA and CDR2 YSLEER come from the germline V gene. TCRdb redid the calling of the 5' RACE reads with MiXCR, one entry per CDR3 protein. The table has 130,000 or so distinct CDR3 sequences, approximately 17% seen once; the top ten hold 30% to 35%. With regard to this clonotype: Its matching antigen is unknown.

The chain carries TRBV4-3 and TRBJ1-5, with 7 bases that match TRBD1. The sequence came from a male donor with ankylosing spondylitis. The sequencing sample was made of blood, either unsorted or a sorted T cell fraction (not recorded which). The chain's CDR3 is CASSQYRGVNQPQHF. As DNA, the CDR3 is TGCGCCAGCAGCCAGTACAGGGGCGTCAATCAGCCCCAGCATTTT.